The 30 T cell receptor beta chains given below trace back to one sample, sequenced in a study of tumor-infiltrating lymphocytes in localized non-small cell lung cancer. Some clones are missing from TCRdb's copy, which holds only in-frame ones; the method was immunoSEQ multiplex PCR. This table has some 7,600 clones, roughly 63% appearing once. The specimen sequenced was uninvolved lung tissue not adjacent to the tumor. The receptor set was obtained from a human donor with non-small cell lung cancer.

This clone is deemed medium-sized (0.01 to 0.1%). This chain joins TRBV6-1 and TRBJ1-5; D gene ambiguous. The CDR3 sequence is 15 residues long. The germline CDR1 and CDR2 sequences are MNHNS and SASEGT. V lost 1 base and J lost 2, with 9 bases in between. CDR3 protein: CASSEGAVGNQPQHF. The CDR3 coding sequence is TGTGCCAGCAGTGAAGGGGCAGTGGGCAATCAGCCCCAGCATTTT.

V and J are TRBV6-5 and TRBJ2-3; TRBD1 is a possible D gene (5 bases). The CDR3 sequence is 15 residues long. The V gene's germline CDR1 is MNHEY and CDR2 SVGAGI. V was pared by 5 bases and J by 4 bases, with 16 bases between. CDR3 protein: CASSRMILGPDTQYF. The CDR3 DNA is TGTGCCAGCAGTCGTATGATATTGGGGCCAGATACGCAGTATTTT.

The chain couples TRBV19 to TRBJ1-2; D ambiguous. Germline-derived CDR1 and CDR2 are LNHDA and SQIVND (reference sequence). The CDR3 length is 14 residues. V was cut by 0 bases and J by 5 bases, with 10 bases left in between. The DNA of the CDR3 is TGTGCCAGTAGTATAGAGGACGGTGGATATGGCTACACCTTC. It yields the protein CASSIEDGGYGYTF. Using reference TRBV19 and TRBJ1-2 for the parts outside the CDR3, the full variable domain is DGGITQSPKYLFRKEGQNVTLSCEQNLNHDAMYWYRQDPGQGLRLIYYSQIVNDFQKGDIAEGYSVSREKKESFPLTVTSAQKNPTAFYLCASSIEDGGYGYTFGSGTRLTVV.

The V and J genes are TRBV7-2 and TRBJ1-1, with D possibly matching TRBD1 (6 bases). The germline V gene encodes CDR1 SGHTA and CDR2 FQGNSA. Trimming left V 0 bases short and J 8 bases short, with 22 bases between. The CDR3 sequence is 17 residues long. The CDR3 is CASSLAFRGYGSSEAFF. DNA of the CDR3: TGTGCCAGCAGCTTAGCGTTTAGGGGGTACGGGAGTTCAGAAGCTTTCTTT.

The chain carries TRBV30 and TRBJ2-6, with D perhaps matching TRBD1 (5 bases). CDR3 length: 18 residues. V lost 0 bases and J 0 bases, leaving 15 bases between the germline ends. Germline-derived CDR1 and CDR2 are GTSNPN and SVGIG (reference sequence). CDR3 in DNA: TGTGCCTGGAGTGTTACTGGACACCGAACCTCTGGGGCCAACGTCCTGACTTTC. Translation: CAWSVTGHRTSGANVLTF.

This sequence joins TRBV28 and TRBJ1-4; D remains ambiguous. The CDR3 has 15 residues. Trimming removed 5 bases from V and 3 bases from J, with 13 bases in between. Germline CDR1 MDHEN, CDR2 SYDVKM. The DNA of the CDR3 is TGTGCCAGCAGTCCCCCATGGCTTCCTAATGAAAAACTGTTTTTT. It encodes CASSPPWLPNEKLFF.

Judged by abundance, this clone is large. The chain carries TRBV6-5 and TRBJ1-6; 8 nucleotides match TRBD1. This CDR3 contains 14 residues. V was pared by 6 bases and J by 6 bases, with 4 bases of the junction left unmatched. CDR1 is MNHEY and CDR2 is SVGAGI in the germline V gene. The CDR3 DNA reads TGTGCCAGCAGAAAGACAGGGGTTAATTCACCCCTCCACTTT. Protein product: CASRKTGVNSPLHF.

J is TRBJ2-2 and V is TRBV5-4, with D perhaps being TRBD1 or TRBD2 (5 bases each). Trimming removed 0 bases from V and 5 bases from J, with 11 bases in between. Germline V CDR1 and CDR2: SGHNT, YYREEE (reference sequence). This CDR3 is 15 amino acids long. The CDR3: CASSLGIGETGELFF. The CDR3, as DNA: TGTGCCAGCAGCTTGGGTATAGGGGAGACCGGGGAGCTGTTTTTT.

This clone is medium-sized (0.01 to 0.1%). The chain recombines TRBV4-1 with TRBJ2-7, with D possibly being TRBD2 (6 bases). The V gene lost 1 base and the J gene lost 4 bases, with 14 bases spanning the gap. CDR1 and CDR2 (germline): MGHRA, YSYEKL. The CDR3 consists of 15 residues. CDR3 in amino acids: CASSQAAGGYYEQYF. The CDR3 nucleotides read TGCGCCAGCAGCCAAGCAGCGGGTGGATATTACGAGCAGTACTTC.

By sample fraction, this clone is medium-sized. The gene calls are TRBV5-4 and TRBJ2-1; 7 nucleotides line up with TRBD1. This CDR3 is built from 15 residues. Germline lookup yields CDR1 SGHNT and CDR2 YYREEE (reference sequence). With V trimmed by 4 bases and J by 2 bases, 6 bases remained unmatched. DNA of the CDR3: TGTGCCAGCAGCCCCGGACAGGACACCTACAATGAGCAGTTCTTC. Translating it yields CASSPGQDTYNEQFF.

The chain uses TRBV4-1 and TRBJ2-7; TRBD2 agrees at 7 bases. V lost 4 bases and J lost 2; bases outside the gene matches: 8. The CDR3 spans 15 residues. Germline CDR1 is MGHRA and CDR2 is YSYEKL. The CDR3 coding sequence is TGCGCCAGCAGCCGCAGCGGGGCCGATACCTACGAGCAGTACTTC. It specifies CASSRSGADTYEQYF.

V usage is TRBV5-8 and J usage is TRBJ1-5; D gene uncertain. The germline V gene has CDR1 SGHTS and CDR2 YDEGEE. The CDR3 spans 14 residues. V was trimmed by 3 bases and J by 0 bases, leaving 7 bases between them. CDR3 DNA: TGTGCCAGCAGCTATTGGGATAGCAATCAGCCCCAGCATTTT. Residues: CASSYWDSNQPQHF.

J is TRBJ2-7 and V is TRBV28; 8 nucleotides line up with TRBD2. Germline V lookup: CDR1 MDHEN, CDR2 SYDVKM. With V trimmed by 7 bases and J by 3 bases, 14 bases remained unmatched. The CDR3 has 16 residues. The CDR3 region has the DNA TGTGCCAGCAAGGCAGGGCTGACTAGCGCGAACTACGAGCAGTACTTC. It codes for CASKAGLTSANYEQYF.

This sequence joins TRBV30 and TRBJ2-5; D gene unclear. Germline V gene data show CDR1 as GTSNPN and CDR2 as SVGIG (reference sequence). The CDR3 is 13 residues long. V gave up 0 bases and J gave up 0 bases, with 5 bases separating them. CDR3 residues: CAWSVTDQETQYF. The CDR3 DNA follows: TGTGCCTGGAGTGTAACAGACCAAGAGACCCAGTACTTC.

In nucleotides, the CDR3 is TGTGCCTGGAGTTTGGCGGGGGGGTTCACAGATACGCAGTATTTT. Its protein product is CAWSLAGGFTDTQYF. The chain uses TRBV30 and TRBJ2-3; 9 positions agree with TRBD2. With 2 bases clipped from V and 2 bases from J, the junction kept 5 bases outside the gene matches. The CDR3 length is 15 residues. The germline V gene has CDR1 GTSNPN and CDR2 SVGIG (reference sequence).

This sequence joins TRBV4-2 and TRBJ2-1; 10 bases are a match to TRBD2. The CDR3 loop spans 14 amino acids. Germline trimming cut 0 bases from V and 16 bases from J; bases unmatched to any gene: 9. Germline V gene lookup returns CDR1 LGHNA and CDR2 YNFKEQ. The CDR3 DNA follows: TGTGCCAGCAGCCAAGAACTAGCGGGGTCCTTAACCTTCTTC. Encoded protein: CASSQELAGSLTFF.

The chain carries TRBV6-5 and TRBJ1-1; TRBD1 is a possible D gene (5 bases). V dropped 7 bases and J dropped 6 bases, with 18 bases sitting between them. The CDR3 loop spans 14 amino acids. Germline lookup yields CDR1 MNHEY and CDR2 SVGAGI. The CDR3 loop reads CASTRLQGTAEAFF. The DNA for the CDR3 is TGTGCCAGCACCCGCCTCCAGGGTACGGCTGAAGCTTTCTTT.

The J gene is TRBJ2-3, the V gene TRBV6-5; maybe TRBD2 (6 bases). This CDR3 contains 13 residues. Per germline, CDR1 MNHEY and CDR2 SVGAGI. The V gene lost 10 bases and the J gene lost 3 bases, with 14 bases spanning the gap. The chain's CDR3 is CATKDYETDTQYF. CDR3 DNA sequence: TGTGCCACCAAGGACTATGAAACAGATACGCAGTATTTT.

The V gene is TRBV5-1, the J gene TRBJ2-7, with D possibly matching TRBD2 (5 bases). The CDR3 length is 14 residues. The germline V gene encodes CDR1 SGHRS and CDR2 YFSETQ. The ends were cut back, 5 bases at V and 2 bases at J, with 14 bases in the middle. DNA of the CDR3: TGCGCCAGCAGATTTGGACTGATCCCCTACGAGCAGTACTTC. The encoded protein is CASRFGLIPYEQYF.

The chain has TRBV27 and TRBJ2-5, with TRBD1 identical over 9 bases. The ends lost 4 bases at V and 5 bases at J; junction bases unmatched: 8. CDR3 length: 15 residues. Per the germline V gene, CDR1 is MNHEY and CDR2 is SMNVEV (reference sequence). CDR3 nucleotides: TGTGCCAGCAGTTCCCGGGACAGGGTATGGGAGACCCAGTACTTC. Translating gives CASSSRDRVWETQYF.

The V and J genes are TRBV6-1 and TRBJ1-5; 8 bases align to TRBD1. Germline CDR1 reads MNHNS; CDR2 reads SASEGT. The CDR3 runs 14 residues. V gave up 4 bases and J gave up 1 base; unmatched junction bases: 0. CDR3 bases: TGTGCCAGCAGTGGGGACAGGAGCAATCAGCCCCAGCATTTT. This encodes CASSGDRSNQPQHF.

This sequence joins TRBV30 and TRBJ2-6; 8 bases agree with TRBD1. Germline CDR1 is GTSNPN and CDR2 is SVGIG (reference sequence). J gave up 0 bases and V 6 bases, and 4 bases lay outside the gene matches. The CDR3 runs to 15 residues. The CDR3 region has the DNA TGTGCCTGTCGACAGGGGCCCTCTGGGGCCAACGTCCTGACTTTC. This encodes CACRQGPSGANVLTF. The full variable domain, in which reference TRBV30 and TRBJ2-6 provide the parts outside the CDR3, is SQTIHQWPATLVQPVGSPLSLECTVEGTSNPNLYWYRQAAGRGLQLLFYSVGIGQISSEVPQNLSASRPQDRQFILSSKKLLLSDSGFYLCACRQGPSGANVLTFGAGSRLTVL.

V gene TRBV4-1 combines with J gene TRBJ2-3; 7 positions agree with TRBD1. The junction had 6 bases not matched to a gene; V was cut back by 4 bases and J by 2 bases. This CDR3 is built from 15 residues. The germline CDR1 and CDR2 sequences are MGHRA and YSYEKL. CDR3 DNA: TGCGCCAGCAGCCTGCAGACAGGGCCCACAGATACGCAGTATTTT. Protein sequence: CASSLQTGPTDTQYF.

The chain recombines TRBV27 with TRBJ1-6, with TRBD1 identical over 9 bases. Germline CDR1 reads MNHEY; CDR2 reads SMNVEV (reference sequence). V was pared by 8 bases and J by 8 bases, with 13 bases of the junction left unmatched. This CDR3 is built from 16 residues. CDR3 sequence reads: CASSLLGQGMHSPLHF. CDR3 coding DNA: TGTGCCAGCTCTCTATTAGGACAGGGGATGCATTCACCCCTCCACTTT.

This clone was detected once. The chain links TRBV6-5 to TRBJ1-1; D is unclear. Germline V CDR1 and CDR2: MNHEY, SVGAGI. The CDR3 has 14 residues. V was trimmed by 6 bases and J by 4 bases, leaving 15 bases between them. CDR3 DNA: TGTGCCAGCAGGGAGGGTTACTTGAGCACTGAAGCTTTCTTT. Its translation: CASREGYLSTEAFF.

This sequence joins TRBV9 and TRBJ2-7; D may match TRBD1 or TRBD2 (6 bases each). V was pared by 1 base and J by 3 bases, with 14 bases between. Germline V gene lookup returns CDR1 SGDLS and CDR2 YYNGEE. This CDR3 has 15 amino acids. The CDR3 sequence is CASSVTGAAVYEQYF. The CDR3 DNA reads TGTGCCAGCAGCGTAACGGGGGCCGCGGTCTACGAGCAGTACTTC.

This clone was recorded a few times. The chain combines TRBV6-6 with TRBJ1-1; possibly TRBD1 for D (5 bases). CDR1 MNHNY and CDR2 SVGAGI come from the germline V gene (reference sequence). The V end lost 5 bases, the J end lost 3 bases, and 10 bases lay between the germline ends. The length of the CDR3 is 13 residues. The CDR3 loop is CASSVLGDTEAFF. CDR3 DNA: TGTGCCAGCAGTGTTTTGGGGGACACTGAAGCTTTCTTT.

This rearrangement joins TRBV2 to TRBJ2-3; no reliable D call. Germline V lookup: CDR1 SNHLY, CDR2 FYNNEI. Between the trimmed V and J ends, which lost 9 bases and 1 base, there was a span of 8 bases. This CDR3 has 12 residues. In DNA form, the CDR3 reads TGTGCCAGTACAAAGGGCACAGATACGCAGTATTTT. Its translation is CASTKGTDTQYF.

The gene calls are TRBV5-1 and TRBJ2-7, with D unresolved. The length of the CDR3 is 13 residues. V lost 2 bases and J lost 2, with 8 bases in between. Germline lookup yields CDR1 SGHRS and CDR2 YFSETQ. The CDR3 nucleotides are TGCGCCAGCAGCTTAGACCCGACCTACGAGCAGTACTTC. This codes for CASSLDPTYEQYF.

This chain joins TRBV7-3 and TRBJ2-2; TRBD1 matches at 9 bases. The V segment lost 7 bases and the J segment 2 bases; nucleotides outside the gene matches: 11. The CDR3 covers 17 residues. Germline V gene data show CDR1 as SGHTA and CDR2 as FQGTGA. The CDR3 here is CASNGGPGQGNTGELFF. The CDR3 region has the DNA TGTGCCAGCAACGGAGGTCCGGGACAGGGAAACACCGGGGAGCTGTTTTTT.